The rows below give T cell receptor beta chains drawn from one sample of a study of siplizumab effects on memory and regulatory T cells. TCRdb's copy holds only in-frame clones and misses some; the assay was immunoSEQ multiplex PCR. Of about 87,000 clones listed, about 93% are singletons. The sequenced sample was non-Treg CD4+ T cells sorted from blood. Receptors were obtained from a human donor in good health. The CDR3 runs from the conserved cysteine through the conserved F or W. The order of the fields is J gene, D gene, V gene, clone size, CDR3 DNA, CDR3 protein. D genes are given only for firm matches. A row's size may be missing; if present it is once, few, many or a size class.

>TRBJ1-6|TRBD1|TRBV19|.
TGTGCCAGTAGGCGACAGGGGACCTATAATTCACCCCTCCACTTT
CASRRQGTYNSPLHF
>TRBJ2-5|.|TRBV20-1|.
TGCAGTGCTAGTGGGCAGACCCAGTACTTC
CSASGQTQYF
>TRBJ2-7|TRBD1|TRBV5-1|once
TGCGCCAGCAGCTCGACGGGACAGGGTTCCGAGCAGTACTTC
CASSSTGQGSEQYF
>TRBJ1-4|.|TRBV30|.
TGTGCCTGGAGGGCGGGGGACGTACGCGAAAAACTGTTTTTT
CAWRAGDVREKLFF
>TRBJ2-1|.|TRBV5-1|.
TGCGCCAGCACCGAGGGTTTCCATGAGCAGTTCTTC
CASTEGFHEQFF
>TRBJ1-4|TRBD1|TRBV5-4|.
TGTGCCAGCAGCCAGGGACAGGGGGCGTCTAATGAAAAACTGTTTTTT
CASSQGQGASNEKLFF
>TRBJ1-4|TRBD1|TRBV7-9|.
TGTGCCAGCAGCTTAGCGCAGGGGGTCATTAATGAAAAACTGTTTTTT
CASSLAQGVINEKLFF
>TRBJ1-3|.|TRBV2|once
TGTGCCAGCACCCCAAATTCGGAGGGAGCTGGAAACACCATATATTTT
CASTPNSEGAGNTIYF
>TRBJ1-2|TRBD1|TRBV30|.
TGTGCCTGGTCCGGGACAGTGAATGGCTACACCTTC
CAWSGTVNGYTF
>TRBJ2-1|.|TRBV7-2|.
TGTGCCAGCAGCTCGGACAGACGGGAGCAGTTCTTC
CASSSDRREQFF
>TRBJ2-3|.|TRBV7-2|.
TGTGCCAGCAGCTTAGGGGAGGATACGCAGTATTTT
CASSLGEDTQYF
>TRBJ2-1|.|TRBV11-3|.
TGTGCCAGCAGCTTAGTGCCTAGTGGGCAGTTCTTC
CASSLVPSGQFF
>TRBJ2-6|.|TRBV7-2|.
TGTGCCAGCAGCTTAACCACATTCTCTGGGGCCAACGTCCTGACTTTC
CASSLTTFSGANVLTF
>TRBJ2-1|TRBD2|TRBV11-3|.
TGTGCCAGCAGCTCGGGACTAGCGGGGGGAGGAGAGCAGTTCTTC
CASSSGLAGGGEQFF
>TRBJ2-1|TRBD1|TRBV11-3|.
TGTGCCAGCAGCCTACAGGGGGCGACTAGTTACAATGAGCAGTTCTTC
CASSLQGATSYNEQFF
>TRBJ1-2|.|TRBV28|.
TGTGCCAGCAGTTCCCCTCACCAGGCAGTTGGCTACACCTTC
CASSSPHQAVGYTF
>TRBJ1-2|.|TRBV7-2|.
TGTGCCAGCAGCTTACCGGGGTATCGCGGCTACACCTTC
CASSLPGYRGYTF
>TRBJ2-7|.|TRBV7-2|.
TGTGCCAGCAGCTTAGATACAGAAGCGCGCGAGCAGTACTTC
CASSLDTEAREQYF
>TRBJ2-7|.|TRBV4-1|.
TGCGCCAGCAGCCAACGGACGACGGACAGTTCCTCCTACGAGCAGTACTTC
CASSQRTTDSSSYEQYF
>TRBJ2-3|.|TRBV30|once
TGTGCCTCCGGAGAATTTACAGATACGCAGTATTTT
CASGEFTDTQYF
>TRBJ2-7|TRBD1|TRBV5-1|.
TGCGCCAGCAGCTACACAGGGGGCTACGAGCAGTACTTC
CASSYTGGYEQYF
>TRBJ1-2|.|TRBV7-8|.
TGTGCCAGCAGCAACAGACAGGCCCTGCCCTATGGCTACACCTTC
CASSNRQALPYGYTF
>TRBJ1-4|.|TRBV11-3|.
TGTGCCAGCAGCCCCCGGGACGGCTCAAATGAAAAACTGTTTTTT
CASSPRDGSNEKLFF
>TRBJ2-3|.|TRBV7-2|.
TGTGCCAGCAACCGGGGAGCAGGGGCAGATACGCAGTATTTT
CASNRGAGADTQYF
>TRBJ2-7|.|TRBV5-1|.
TGCGCCAGCAGCTTGGCTACAGGGTTGTACGAGCAGTACTTC
CASSLATGLYEQYF
>TRBJ2-3|.|TRBV5-1|.
TGCGCCAGCAGCTCCCAATTTCCCGCTAGCACAGATACGCAGTATTTT
CASSSQFPASTDTQYF
>TRBJ1-1|.|TRBV18|few
TGTGCCAGCGCTGGAGGGGTGAACACTGAAGCTTTCTTT
CASAGGVNTEAFF
>TRBJ1-1|.|TRBV19|.
TGTGCCAGTAGTAGTATAAGTAACACTGAAGCTTTCTTT
CASSSISNTEAFF
>TRBJ1-5|TRBD1|TRBV30|.
TGTGCCTGGAGTGACGGGACAGGGGGTCAGCCCCAGCATTTT
CAWSDGTGGQPQHF
>TRBJ2-1|TRBD1|TRBV7-7|.
TGTGCTAGCAGCTTAAGGGACAGGGACAATGAGCAGTTCTTC
CASSLRDRDNEQFF
>TRBJ2-7|.|TRBV6-1|.
TGTGCCACCTACAGGAGCTCCTACGAGCAGTACTTC
CATYRSSYEQYF
>TRBJ2-3|.|TRBV6-5|.
TGTGCCAGTGCGGCGGGACCCACAGATACGCAGTATTTT
CASAAGPTDTQYF
>TRBJ1-5|.|TRBV7-9|once
TGTGCCAGCAGCGTCGCGGAGAGGGACAATCAGCCCCAGCATTTT
CASSVAERDNQPQHF
>TRBJ2-5|.|TRBV5-1|.
TGCGCCAGCAGCTTAGGTCGGGGGCAAGAGACCCAGTACTTC
CASSLGRGQETQYF
>TRBJ1-5|TRBD1|TRBV10-3|.
TGTGCCATCAGTGACCTGGACAGGGAGGATCAGCCCCAGCATTTT
CAISDLDREDQPQHF
>TRBJ2-7|TRBD2|TRBV4-3|.
TGCGCCAGCAGCCTCGGGACTAGCAGTTACGAGCAGTACTTC
CASSLGTSSYEQYF
>TRBJ2-7|.|TRBV28|.
TGTGCCAGCAGTTCGATGGGGGGGGCCGAAGGCTACTACGAGCAGTACTTC
CASSSMGGAEGYYEQYF
>TRBJ2-2|.|TRBV4-1|once
TGCGCCAGCAGCCAAGGGGGAGGTCGGTCGAACACCGGGGAGCTGTTTTTT
CASSQGGGRSNTGELFF
>TRBJ2-6|.|TRBV5-4|.
TGTGCCAGCAGCGGGATGTCTGGGGCCAACGTCCTGACTTTC
CASSGMSGANVLTF
>TRBJ1-2|.|TRBV19|.
TGTGCCAGTAGTAGAGGGGACGGATATGGCTACACCTTC
CASSRGDGYGYTF
>TRBJ1-2|TRBD1|TRBV5-1|.
TGCGCCAGCAGCCCCGGGACAGGGCTTATTTACTATGGCTACACCTTC
CASSPGTGLIYYGYTF
>TRBJ1-6|TRBD1|TRBV5-1|.
TGCGCCAGCAGCCCCCGGACAGGGGGCAGTAATTCACCCCTCCACTTT
CASSPRTGGSNSPLHF
>TRBJ2-4|TRBD1|TRBV27|.
TGTGCCAGCAGCTCCCCTATCAGGGGGCCAAACATTCAGTACTTC
CASSSPIRGPNIQYF
>TRBJ1-3|.|TRBV7-2|.
TGTGCCAGCAGCCAACCCATAGGAGCCAGTTTCCACTCTGGAAACACCATATATTTT
CASSQPIGASFHSGNTIYF
>TRBJ1-5|.|TRBV19|once
TGTGCCAGTAGTATTTCAGGGGATGGCAATCAGCCCCAGCATTTT
CASSISGDGNQPQHF
>TRBJ2-2|TRBD1|TRBV6-1|.
TGTGCCAGCAGGAACGACAGGGGGCTGGCCGGGGAGCTGTTTTTT
CASRNDRGLAGELFF
>TRBJ1-2|TRBD1|TRBV29-1|once
TGCAGCGTCCTGGACAGGGACGTTGTCTATGGCTACACCTTC
CSVLDRDVVYGYTF
>TRBJ1-5|.|TRBV5-6|.
TGTGCCAGCAGCTTGTCTTTGGGTGGCAATCAGCCCCAGCATTTT
CASSLSLGGNQPQHF
>TRBJ2-2|TRBD2|TRBV30|.
TGTGCCTGGAGTGCCCTCGGACCGGGAGGCACCGGGGAGCTGTTTTTT
CAWSALGPGGTGELFF
>TRBJ1-6|.|TRBV2|few
TGTGCCAGCATATTCGGGGCTAGGGATTCACCCCTCCACTTT
CASIFGARDSPLHF
>TRBJ2-7|TRBD2|TRBV5-4|.
TGTGCCAGCAGCTTCGGACTAGCGGGAGGGCCGAGCTCCTACGAGCAGTACTTC
CASSFGLAGGPSSYEQYF
>TRBJ2-7|.|TRBV10-3|.
TGTGCCATCAGTGAAGTTGCGGAACCTCTCGACTTC
CAISEVAEPLDF
>TRBJ1-5|TRBD1|TRBV6-1|.
TGTGCCAGCAGTGAAAGGTGGACGGACAGGATCAATCAGCCCCAGCATTTT
CASSERWTDRINQPQHF
>TRBJ2-1|.|TRBV29-1|.
TGCAGCGTTGAAGATAGAAAAGGGAGCTCCTACAATGAGCAGTTCTTC
CSVEDRKGSSYNEQFF
>TRBJ1-5|.|TRBV28|.
TGTGCCAGCAGTCGACAGGTTCATAGCAATCAGCCCCAGCATTTT
CASSRQVHSNQPQHF
>TRBJ1-1|TRBD1|TRBV11-2|.
TGTGCCAGCAGCTTAGACGGGACAGAAGCGGCTGAAGCTTTCTTT
CASSLDGTEAAEAFF
>TRBJ2-5|.|TRBV18|.
TGTGCCAGCTCAGCAACAGGGAGAGAGACCCAGTACTTC
CASSATGRETQYF
>TRBJ1-2|.|TRBV18|.
TGTGCCAGCTCACCACAACCCGGCGGGGGGCTCTATGGCTACACCTTC
CASSPQPGGGLYGYTF
>TRBJ2-1|.|TRBV18|.
TGTGCCAGCTCATCCCGACAGAATGAGCAGTTCTTC
CASSSRQNEQFF